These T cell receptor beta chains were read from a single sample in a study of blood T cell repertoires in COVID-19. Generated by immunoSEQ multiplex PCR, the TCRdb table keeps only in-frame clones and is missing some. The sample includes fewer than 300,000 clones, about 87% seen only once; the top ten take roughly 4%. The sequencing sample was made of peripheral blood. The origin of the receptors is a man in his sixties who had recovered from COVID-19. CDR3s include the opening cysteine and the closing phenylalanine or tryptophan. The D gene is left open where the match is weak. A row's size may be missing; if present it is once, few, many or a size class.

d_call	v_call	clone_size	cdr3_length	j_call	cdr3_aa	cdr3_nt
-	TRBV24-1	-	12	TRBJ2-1	CATSTGYNEQFF	TGTGCCACCTCGACGGGATACAATGAGCAGTTCTTC
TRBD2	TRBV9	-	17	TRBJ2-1	CASSVAGAGGNHNEQFF	TGTGCCAGCAGCGTAGCCGGAGCGGGGGGGAACCACAATGAGCAGTTCTTC
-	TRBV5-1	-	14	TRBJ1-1	CASSLAQMNTEAFF	TGCGCCAGCAGCTTGGCCCAGATGAACACTGAAGCTTTCTTT
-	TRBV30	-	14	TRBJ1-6	CAWKKGQFNSPLHF	TGTGCCTGGAAAAAAGGACAGTTCAATTCACCCCTCCACTTT
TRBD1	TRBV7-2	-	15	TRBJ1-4	CASRPRTGGDEKLFF	TGTGCCAGCAGGCCCAGGACAGGAGGGGATGAAAAACTGTTTTTT
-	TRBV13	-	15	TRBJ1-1	CASSMTLGGDVEAFF	TGTGCCAGCAGCATGACCTTAGGAGGGGATGTTGAAGCTTTCTTT
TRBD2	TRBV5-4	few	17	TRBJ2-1	CASSPASGGAIINEQFF	TGTGCCAGCAGCCCGGCTAGCGGGGGGGCCATCATCAATGAGCAGTTCTTC
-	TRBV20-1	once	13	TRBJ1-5	CSASTGENQPQHF	TGCAGTGCTAGTACGGGGGAAAATCAGCCCCAGCATTTT
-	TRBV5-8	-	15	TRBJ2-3	CASNIGALSTDTQYF	TGTGCCAGCAACATTGGTGCCCTTTCCACAGATACGCAGTATTTT
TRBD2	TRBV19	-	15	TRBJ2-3	CASSIERGVTDTQYF	TGTGCCAGTAGTATAGAGCGGGGGGTCACAGATACGCAGTATTTT
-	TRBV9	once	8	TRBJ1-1	CASSAGDF	TGTGCCAGCAGCGCAGGGGACTTT
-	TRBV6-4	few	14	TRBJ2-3	CASSAFGETDTQYF	TGTGCCAGCAGTGCATTCGGGGAAACAGATACGCAGTATTTT
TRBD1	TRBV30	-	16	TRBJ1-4	CAWSPTGTATNEKLFF	TGTGCCTGGAGTCCTACCGGGACAGCAACTAATGAAAAACTGTTTTTT
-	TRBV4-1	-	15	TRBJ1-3	CASSQDRGSGNTIYF	TGCGCCAGCAGCCAAGACAGGGGCTCTGGAAACACCATATATTTT
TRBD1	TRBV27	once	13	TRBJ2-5	CASRVTGIETQYF	TGTGCCAGCAGAGTGACAGGGATAGAGACCCAGTACTTC
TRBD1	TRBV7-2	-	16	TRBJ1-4	CASSPERTGTNEKLFF	TGTGCCAGCAGCCCAGAGAGGACAGGGACTAATGAAAAACTGTTTTTT
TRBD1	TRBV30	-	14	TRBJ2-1	CAWVGWTGVDEQFF	TGTGCCTGGGTTGGGTGGACAGGGGTCGATGAGCAGTTCTTC
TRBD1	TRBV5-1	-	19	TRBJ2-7	CASSPRKITGDPRTYEQYF	TGCGCCAGCAGCCCTAGGAAGATTACAGGGGACCCTAGGACCTACGAGCAGTACTTC
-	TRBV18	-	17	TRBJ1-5	CASSPDEGSPGNQPQHF	TGTGCCAGCTCACCGGATGAGGGCAGTCCGGGCAATCAGCCCCAGCATTTT
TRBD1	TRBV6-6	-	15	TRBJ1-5	CASSRYTGGDQPQHF	TGTGCCAGCAGTAGATATACAGGGGGCGATCAGCCCCAGCATTTT
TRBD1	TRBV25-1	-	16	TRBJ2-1	CASSEYGGTGNNEQFF	TGTGCCAGCAGTGAATATGGAGGGACAGGCAACAATGAGCAGTTCTTC
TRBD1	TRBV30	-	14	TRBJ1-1	CAWSKDREDTEAFF	TGTGCCTGGAGTAAGGACAGGGAGGACACTGAAGCTTTCTTT
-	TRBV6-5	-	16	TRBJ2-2	CASSYEGDPNTGELFF	TGTGCCAGCAGTTACGAGGGGGACCCGAACACCGGGGAGCTGTTTTTT
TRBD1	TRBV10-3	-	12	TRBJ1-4	CAISKGATGLFF	TGTGCCATCAGTAAGGGGGCCACGGGACTGTTTTTT
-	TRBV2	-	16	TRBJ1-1	CASSEAWGGRAAKAFF	TGTGCCAGCAGTGAAGCGTGGGGGGGGCGCGCTGCAAAAGCTTTCTTT
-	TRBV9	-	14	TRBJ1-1	CASSVVGGNTEAFF	TGTGCCAGCAGCGTAGTGGGGGGGAACACTGAAGCTTTCTTT
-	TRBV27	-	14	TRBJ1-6	CASSFGQNISPLHF	TGTGCCAGCAGTTTCGGACAGAATATTTCACCCCTCCACTTT
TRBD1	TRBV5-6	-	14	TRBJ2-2	CASSWGQVTGELFF	TGTGCCAGCAGCTGGGGACAGGTCACCGGGGAGCTGTTTTTT
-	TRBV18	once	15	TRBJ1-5	CASSPLQGFDQPQHF	TGTGCCAGCTCACCACTACAGGGTTTCGATCAGCCCCAGCATTTT
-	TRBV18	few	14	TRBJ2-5	CASSSGAGRETQYF	TGTGCCAGCTCATCAGGCGCAGGTCGGGAGACCCAGTACTTC
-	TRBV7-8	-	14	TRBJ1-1	CASSRGLMNTEAFF	TGTGCCAGCAGCAGGGGATTAATGAACACTGAAGCTTTCTTT
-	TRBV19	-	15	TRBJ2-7	CASSIRRGGDYEQYF	TGTGCCAGTAGTATAAGAAGAGGCGGAGACTACGAGCAGTACTTC
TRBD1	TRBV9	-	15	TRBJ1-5	CASSTEGAGHQPQHF	TGTGCCAGCAGCACAGAGGGGGCAGGGCATCAGCCCCAGCATTTT
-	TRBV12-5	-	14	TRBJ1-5	CASALHGGNQPQHF	TGTGCTAGTGCCTTACACGGGGGCAATCAGCCCCAGCATTTT
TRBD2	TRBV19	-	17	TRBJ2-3	CASSIRGGIIGTDTQYF	TGTGCCAGTAGTATTCGCGGGGGGATTATTGGCACAGATACGCAGTATTTT
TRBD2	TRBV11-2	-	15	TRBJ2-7	CASSTGTSGAYEQYF	TGTGCCAGCAGCACCGGGACTAGCGGGGCCTACGAGCAGTACTTC
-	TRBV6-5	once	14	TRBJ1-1	CASSPQAMNTEAFF	TGTGCCAGCAGTCCGCAGGCGATGAACACTGAAGCTTTCTTT
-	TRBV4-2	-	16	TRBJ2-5	CASSQGGGAQQETQYF	TGTGCCAGCAGCCAAGGTGGTGGGGCCCAGCAAGAGACCCAGTACTTC
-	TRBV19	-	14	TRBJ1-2	CASRLDRPNYGYTF	TGTGCCAGTAGGTTAGACAGACCTAACTATGGCTACACCTTC
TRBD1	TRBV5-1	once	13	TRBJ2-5	CASGQGSQETQYF	TGCGCCAGCGGACAGGGGAGCCAAGAGACCCAGTACTTC
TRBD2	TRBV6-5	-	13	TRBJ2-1	CASSRGLAGGVFF	TGTGCCAGCAGCCGAGGTCTAGCGGGGGGGGTGTTCTTC
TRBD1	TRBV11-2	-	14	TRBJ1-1	CASTDRGMDTEAFF	TGTGCCAGCACCGACAGGGGGATGGACACTGAAGCTTTCTTT